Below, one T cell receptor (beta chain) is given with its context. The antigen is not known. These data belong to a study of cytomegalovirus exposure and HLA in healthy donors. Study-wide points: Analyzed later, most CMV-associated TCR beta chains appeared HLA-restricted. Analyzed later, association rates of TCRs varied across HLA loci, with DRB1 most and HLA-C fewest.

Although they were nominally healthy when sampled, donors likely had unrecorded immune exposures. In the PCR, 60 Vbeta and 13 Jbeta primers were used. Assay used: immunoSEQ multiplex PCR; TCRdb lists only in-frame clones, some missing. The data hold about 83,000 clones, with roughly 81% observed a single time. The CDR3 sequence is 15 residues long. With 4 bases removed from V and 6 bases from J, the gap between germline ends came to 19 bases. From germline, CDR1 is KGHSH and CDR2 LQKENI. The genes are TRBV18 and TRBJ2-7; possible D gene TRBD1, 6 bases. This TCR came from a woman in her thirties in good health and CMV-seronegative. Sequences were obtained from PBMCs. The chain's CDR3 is CASSRGTGTVGEQYF. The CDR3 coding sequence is TGTGCCAGCTCACGAGGAACAGGGACGGTAGGCGAGCAGTACTTC. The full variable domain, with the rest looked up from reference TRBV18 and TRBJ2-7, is NAGVMQNPRHLVRRRGQEARLRCSPMKGHSHVYWYRQLPEEGLKFMVYLQKENIIDESGMPKERFSAEFPKEGPSILRIQQVVRGDSAAYFCASSRGTGTVGEQYFGPGTRLTVT.